The rows below give T cell receptor beta chains drawn from one sample of a study of breast tumors, draining lymph nodes, adjacent tissues. Via MiXCR, TCRdb re-called the multiplex PCR reads, giving one row per CDR3 protein. The sample shows around 140,000 distinct CDR3 sequences, 20% to 25% of them seen only once. The sample taken for sequencing was axillary lymph node tissue. The receptor set was obtained from a female donor with breast cancer. Some clones in this sample may be carry-over from other donors' samples. The CDR3 runs from the conserved cysteine through the conserved F or W. A D gene is named only where the DNA matches it firmly. Size values are once, few and many counts, or a class for expanded clones, and some rows have none.

size: many
J: TRBJ2-1
D: TRBD1
V: TRBV18
DNA: TGTGCCAGCTCCTATCAGCGGACAGGGAGTGAGCAGTTCTTC
CDR3: CASSYQRTGSEQFF

size: many
J: TRBJ1-5
D: TRBD1
V: TRBV20-1
DNA: TGCAGTGCTAGCGTTTTTCAGGGGGGCGCGAGTCATCAGCCCCAGCATTTT
CDR3: CSASVFQGGASHQPQHF

size: many
J: TRBJ2-7
D: TRBD2
V: TRBV11-2
DNA: TGTGCCAGCAGCTTAAGGACTAGCGGACCCTACGAGCAGTACTTC
CDR3: CASSLRTSGPYEQYF

size: many
J: TRBJ2-1
D: TRBD2
V: TRBV30
DNA: TGTGCCTGGAAACTAGCGGGAGGCAATGAGCAGTTCTTC
CDR3: CAWKLAGGNEQFF

size: many
J: TRBJ1-2
D: .
V: TRBV20-1
DNA: TGCAGTGCCAAGCGTGGGGGCTTGGACTATGGCTACACCTTC
CDR3: CSAKRGGLDYGYTF

size: .
J: TRBJ2-5
D: TRBD1
V: TRBV5-1
DNA: TGCGCCAGCAGAGACCGACAGGGGGCGGGGGAGACCCAGTACTTC
CDR3: CASRDRQGAGETQYF

size: .
J: TRBJ2-5
D: TRBD1
V: TRBV6-5
DNA: TGTGTCAGCAGTTCGCCTCGCGGACAGGGGAGAGAGACCCAGTACTTC
CDR3: CVSSSPRGQGRETQYF

size: .
J: TRBJ1-5
D: .
V: TRBV19
DNA: TGTGCCAGTAGTATCCGGGCCGGGAGGGATAGCAATCAGCCCCAGCATTTT
CDR3: CASSIRAGRDSNQPQHF

size: many
J: TRBJ2-2
D: .
V: TRBV4-1
DNA: TGCGCCAGCAGCCAAATCGGGAAGAACACCGGGGAGCTGTTTTTT
CDR3: CASSQIGKNTGELFF

size: many
J: TRBJ2-3
D: TRBD2
V: TRBV7-8
DNA: TGTGCCAGGGAGTGGTATCGCGGGAGGGCCGGGGCAGATACGCAGTATTTT
CDR3: CAREWYRGRAGADTQYF

size: many
J: TRBJ2-7
D: .
V: TRBV7-8
DNA: TGTGCCAGCAGCTGGGACCCTTGGGACGAGCAGTACTTC
CDR3: CASSWDPWDEQYF

size: .
J: TRBJ1-5
D: .
V: TRBV7-8
DNA: TGTGCCAGCAGCTTAGCAGTCAATCACCCCCAGCATTTT
CDR3: CASSLAVNHPQHF

size: many
J: TRBJ1-2
D: TRBD1
V: TRBV27
DNA: TGTGCCAGCAGTTTATTCAGGGACAGGGGCTACACCTTC
CDR3: CASSLFRDRGYTF

size: many
J: TRBJ1-3
D: .
V: TRBV11-2
DNA: TGTGCCAGCAGCTTATCGGGGGTGAGGGGAAACACCATATATTTT
CDR3: CASSLSGVRGNTIYF

size: many
J: TRBJ1-2
D: TRBD1
V: TRBV6-1
DNA: TGTGCCAGCAGGACCCTCGGACAGGGGCATGGCTACACCTTC
CDR3: CASRTLGQGHGYTF

size: many
J: TRBJ1-2
D: .
V: TRBV7-2
DNA: TGTGCCAGCAGCTTAGGCATGAACTATGGCTACACCTTC
CDR3: CASSLGMNYGYTF

size: many
J: TRBJ2-1
D: .
V: TRBV11-2
DNA: TGTGCCAGCAGCTTAGATTGGGCTAGCTCCTACAATGAGCAGTTCTTC
CDR3: CASSLDWASSYNEQFF

size: once
J: TRBJ1-1
D: TRBD1
V: TRBV7-2
DNA: TGTGCCAGCAGCTTAGCTAGGGCAGGGGGCGGGAACACTGAAGCTTTCTTT
CDR3: CASSLARAGGGNTEAFF

size: few
J: TRBJ2-5
D: TRBD1
V: TRBV6-5
DNA: TGTGCCAGCAGTTCGCCTCGCGGACAGGGGAGAGAGACCCAGTACTTC
CDR3: CASSSPRGQGRETQYF

size: once
J: TRBJ2-2
D: TRBD2
V: TRBV19
DNA: TGTGCCAGTCTACTAGCGGGAGGCACCGGGGAGCTGTTTTTT
CDR3: CASLLAGGTGELFF

size: many
J: TRBJ2-7
D: .
V: TRBV2
DNA: TGTGCCAGCAGTGACGACACGGTTGCTTCCTACGAGCAGTACTTC
CDR3: CASSDDTVASYEQYF

size: many
J: TRBJ2-7
D: .
V: TRBV4-3
DNA: TGCGCCAGCAGCCAAGTTTCCCAATCCTACGAGCAGTACTTC
CDR3: CASSQVSQSYEQYF

size: many
J: TRBJ2-7
D: .
V: TRBV2
DNA: TGTGCCATTCGACGGCTAACCTACGAGCAGTACTTC
CDR3: CAIRRLTYEQYF

size: many
J: TRBJ2-7
D: TRBD2
V: TRBV4-1
DNA: TGCGCCAGCAGCCAAGATCCGGCGGGAGGGCGCTCCTACGAGCAGTACTTC
CDR3: CASSQDPAGGRSYEQYF

size: many
J: TRBJ2-7
D: TRBD2
V: TRBV3-1
DNA: TGTGCCAGCAGCCAAAAACTAGCGGGAGTCGAGCAGTACTTC
CDR3: CASSQKLAGVEQYF

size: .
J: TRBJ1-2
D: TRBD1
V: TRBV28
DNA: TGTGCCAGCAGTCCGCGGGACAGGGTGCGGGGCTACACCTTC
CDR3: CASSPRDRVRGYTF

size: many
J: TRBJ2-1
D: .
V: TRBV7-9
DNA: TGTGCCAGCAGTTCCGGGCCACCTGGCGGGTTCTTC
CDR3: CASSSGPPGGFF

size: many
J: TRBJ1-5
D: .
V: TRBV29-1
DNA: TGCAGCGTGGGAGAGGGTACGGTTTACCAGCCCCAGCATTTT
CDR3: CSVGEGTVYQPQHF

size: .
J: TRBJ2-1
D: TRBD1
V: TRBV20-1
DNA: TGCAGTGCTAGAGGTCGGACAGGGTCCTACAATGAGCAGTTCTTC
CDR3: CSARGRTGSYNEQFF

size: few
J: TRBJ2-7
D: .
V: TRBV11-2
DNA: TGTGCCGGCAGCTTAGCACAGCAATCCTACGAGCAGTACTTC
CDR3: CAGSLAQQSYEQYF

size: .
J: TRBJ1-5
D: .
V: TRBV9
DNA: TGTGCCAGCAGCCCCCGGTTGCGGGGCAATCAGCCCCAGCATTTT
CDR3: CASSPRLRGNQPQHF

size: .
J: TRBJ1-5
D: TRBD1
V: TRBV19
DNA: TGTGCCAGTATTAAGGGGGCAAGGTTTCAGCCCCAGCATTTT
CDR3: CASIKGARFQPQHF

size: many
J: TRBJ1-2
D: TRBD1
V: TRBV7-9
DNA: TGTGCCAGCAGCGAACAGGGGGCTTTTAACTATGGCTACACCTTC
CDR3: CASSEQGAFNYGYTF

size: many
J: TRBJ2-1
D: TRBD2
V: TRBV6-2/TRBV6-3
DNA: TGTGCCAGCAGTTACTCGCTCCTAGCGGGTTTATCCTACAATGAGCAGTTCTTC
CDR3: CASSYSLLAGLSYNEQFF

size: few
J: TRBJ2-7
D: .
V: TRBV28
DNA: TGTGCCAGCAGTTCTCAGATAGTACGGGGGCGGTCAGACGAGCAGTACTTC
CDR3: CASSSQIVRGRSDEQYF

size: many
J: TRBJ1-6
D: .
V: TRBV27
DNA: TGTGCCAGCAGCCCCCCCGATTCACCCCTCCACTTT
CDR3: CASSPPDSPLHF

size: few
J: TRBJ2-5
D: TRBD2
V: TRBV5-8
DNA: TGTGCCAGCAGCCGACTTGTCAGCGGGAGGATCGAGACCCAGTACTTC
CDR3: CASSRLVSGRIETQYF

size: .
J: TRBJ2-5
D: .
V: TRBV3-1
DNA: TGTGCCAGCAGCCAAGGGTCGAGCGAGACCCAGTACTTC
CDR3: CASSQGSSETQYF

size: many
J: TRBJ2-5
D: .
V: TRBV5-1
DNA: TGCGCCAGCAGCTTGGCCGGGCCGGAGACCCAGTACTTC
CDR3: CASSLAGPETQYF

size: many
J: TRBJ1-6
D: .
V: TRBV9
DNA: TGTGCCAGCAGCGCCCACGGGACGGAAAATTCACCCCTCCACTTT
CDR3: CASSAHGTENSPLHF